This T cell receptor (beta chain) was sequenced during a study of blood T cell repertoires in COVID-19. The V gene's germline CDR1 is MNHNY and CDR2 SVGAGI (reference sequence). The CDR3 extends over 17 amino acids. The J segment lost 0 bases and the V segment lost 5 bases, leaving 12 bases of the junction unmatched. Sequenced by immunoSEQ multiplex PCR; TCRdb stores in-frame clones only, minus some. The sample lists 150,000 to 200,000 clones; almost 90% were seen once. The chain has TRBV6-6 and TRBJ2-7, with TRBD2 identical over 8 bases. The sample taken for sequencing was peripheral blood. The receptor was isolated from a man between 45 and 60 years old with acute or convalescent COVID-19. CDR3 DNA sequence: TGTGCCAGCAGTCACCCGGGACTAGATCCCTCCTCCTACGAGCAGTACTTC. Its translation: CASSHPGLDPSSYEQYF.